What follows describes a single T cell receptor (beta chain). The sample is drawn from a study of cytomegalovirus exposure and HLA in healthy donors. PCR primers comprised 60 Vbeta and 13 Jbeta primers. Clones were sequenced by immunoSEQ multiplex PCR, and TCRdb holds only the in-frame ones, with some missing. The repertoire has roughly 98,000 clones, around 67% of them found once; the top ten carry 2% to 2.5%. Germline-derived CDR1 and CDR2 are MGHDK and SYGVNS. The V gene end was trimmed by 2 bases and the J gene end by 5 bases; junction bases not matched to a gene: 5. There are 15 residues in the CDR3.

This chain uses TRBV25-1 with TRBJ2-7, with 11 bases that match TRBD1. The source of this sequence is a man aged 45 to 65 in good health and CMV-seronegative. Sequencing was done on a sample of PBMCs. The CDR3: CASSERGQGADEQYF. For the CDR3, the DNA is TGTGCCAGCAGTGAACGAGGACAGGGGGCAGACGAGCAGTACTTC.